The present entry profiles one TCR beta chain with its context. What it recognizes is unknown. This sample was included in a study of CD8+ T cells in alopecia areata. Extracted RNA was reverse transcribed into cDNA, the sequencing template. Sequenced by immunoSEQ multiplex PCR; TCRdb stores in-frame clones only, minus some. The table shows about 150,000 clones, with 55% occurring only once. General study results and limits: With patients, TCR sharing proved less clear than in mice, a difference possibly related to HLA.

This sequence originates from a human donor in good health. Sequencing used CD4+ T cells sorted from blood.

The CDR3 region has the DNA TGTGCCACCAGCAGGGAGTTGTCGACCCGCTCCTACAATGAGCAGTTCTTC. Its protein is CATSRELSTRSYNEQFF. The V call is TRBV15, the J call TRBJ2-1; D uncertain. The ends were cut back, 3 bases at V and 0 bases at J, with 15 bases in the middle. Germline-derived CDR1 and CDR2 are LNHNV and YYDKDF (reference sequence). CDR3 length: 17 residues. The variable domain in full, completed from reference TRBV15 and TRBJ2-1, reads DAMVIQNPRYQVTQFGKPVTLSCSQTLNHNVMYWYQQKSSQAPKLLFHYYDKDFNNEADTPDNFQSRRPNTSFCFLDIRSPGLGDTAMYLCATSRELSTRSYNEQFFGPGTRLTVL.